Sequencing of this T cell receptor (beta chain) was carried out in a study of CD8 T cells in Susac syndrome. Study findings and constraints: It was acknowledged in the study that its TCR sequencing and HLA analysis involved a relatively small number of individuals.

Unmatched junction bases numbered 10, after V lost 5 bases and J lost 6 bases. Germline CDR1 and CDR2: GTSNPN and SVGIG (reference sequence). CDR3 size: 14 residues. Details on this clonotype: Its specificity is unknown.

Random-hexamer reverse transcription was applied to about 0.5 to 1 ug RNA. MiXCR, applied by TCRdb to the immunoSEQ multiplex PCR reads, yields one record per CDR3 protein. The sample shows 95,000 to 150,000 distinct CDR3 sequences, nearly 96% of them seen only once. Sequencing was performed on CD4+ T cells from PBMCs. V usage is TRBV30 and J usage is TRBJ2-7, with TRBD1 identical over 10 bases. This TCR came from a human donor with Susac syndrome. The CDR3 loop is CAWVSGTGVAEQYF. CDR3 bases: TGTGCCTGGGTGTCCGGGACAGGGGTCGCCGAGCAGTACTTC.